Shown below are 31 T cell receptor beta chains from a single sample sequenced in a study of beta chain features in type 1 diabetes. Expressed TCRB transcripts got sequenced, as all isolated RNA was reverse transcribed. This table comes from immunoSEQ multiplex PCR, and its TCRdb copy is limited to in-frame clones, with some not included. The data contain some 410,000 clones, approximately 10% of them singletons. Input material: naive CD4+ T cells from blood. The origin of the receptors is a woman between 18 and 29 years old in good health.

This clone was recorded a few times. CDR3 sequence: CASSRWTSGDRTDTQYF. CDR3 coding DNA: TGTGCCAGCAGCCGCTGGACTAGCGGGGACCGCACAGATACGCAGTATTTT. The genes are TRBV7-2 and TRBJ2-3; 12 nucleotides line up with TRBD2. In germline, CDR1 is SGHTA, CDR2 FQGNSA. The trim removed 5 bases at V and 1 base at J, leaving 7 bases unmatched. CDR3 size: 17 residues.

The chain carries TRBV10-3 and TRBJ1-2; no clear D. Germline V gene lookup returns CDR1 ENHRY and CDR2 SYGVKD. V dropped 11 bases and J dropped 1 base, with 14 bases sitting between them. This CDR3 has 13 amino acids. In DNA, the CDR3 is TGTGCCGTCCAAGATCGCGGTAACTATGGCTACACCTTC. This encodes CAVQDRGNYGYTF.

This clone was seen a handful of times. V is TRBV1 and J is TRBJ2-1; the table calls TRBD1, which could not be checked here. TRBV1 is a pseudogene locus. The CDR3 spans 14 residues. The CDR3 protein is CTSMKQGTYNEQFF. CDR3 coding DNA: TGCACCAGCATGAAACAGGGAACCTACAATGAGCAGTTCTTC.

V usage is TRBV28 and J usage is TRBJ2-7; D is uncertain. Germline V lookup: CDR1 MDHEN, CDR2 SYDVKM. This CDR3 has 16 amino acids. Trimming pared 6 bases from V and 1 base from J, leaving 19 bases between. In nucleotides, the CDR3 is TGTGCCAGCAGCCCATTTCAGCTAAACGGGTCCTACGAGCAGTACTTC. Its protein product is CASSPFQLNGSYEQYF.

The sample holds a few counts of this clone. The J gene is TRBJ1-2, the V gene TRBV7-2; no definite D call. Trimming cost V 4 bases and J 1 base, with 7 bases left between them. From germline, CDR1 is SGHTA and CDR2 FQGNSA. The CDR3 covers 13 residues. DNA of the CDR3: TGTGCCAGCAGCTCACAGTTTAACTATGGCTACACCTTC. Translated: CASSSQFNYGYTF.

The chain joins TRBV14 to TRBJ1-6; 10 bases are shared with TRBD1. CDR1 and CDR2 (germline): SGHDN, FVKESK. V was clipped by 0 bases and J by 10 bases; unmatched bases: 6. The CDR3 length is 16 residues. The CDR3 DNA sequence: TGTGCCAGCAGCCAAGATTGGGGGGACAGGGGATCACCCCTCCACTTT. This gives the protein CASSQDWGDRGSPLHF.

The chain has TRBV10-3 and TRBJ2-5; 9 bases align to TRBD1. The trim removed 5 bases at V and 4 bases at J, leaving 5 bases unmatched. Germline loops: CDR1 ENHRY, CDR2 SYGVKD. The CDR3 is 14 amino acids. In DNA form, the CDR3 reads TGTGCCATCAGTACAGGGGGCAGAGGAGAGACCCAGTACTTC. It codes for CAISTGGRGETQYF.

This clone was seen only a few times. This chain uses TRBV2 with TRBJ2-3; TRBD1 is a possible D gene (7 bases). The germline CDR1 and CDR2 sequences are SNHLY and FYNNEI. This CDR3 is built from 16 residues. V was clipped by 7 bases and J by 4 bases, with 21 bases between them. The CDR3: CASIRRWRGLADTQYF. CDR3 DNA: TGTGCCAGCATCCGGCGTTGGAGGGGGCTCGCAGATACGCAGTATTTT.

This chain connects TRBV28 to TRBJ1-1; no reliable D call. From germline, CDR1 is MDHEN and CDR2 SYDVKM. Between the trimmed V and J ends, which lost 9 bases and 7 bases, there was a span of 12 bases. The CDR3 sequence is 11 residues long. The CDR3 reads CASLQLNEAFF. The CDR3 coding sequence is TGTGCCAGTCTTCAGCTGAATGAAGCTTTCTTT. The entire variable domain, with the rest obtained from reference TRBV28 and TRBJ1-1, is as follows: DVKVTQSSRYLVKRTGEKVFLECVQDMDHENMFWYRQDPGLGLRLIYFSYDVKMKEKGDIPEGYSVSREKKERFSLILESASTNQTSMYLCASLQLNEAFFGQGTRLTVV.

This clone was counted a few times. The chain carries TRBV7-6 and TRBJ1-5, with a weak D call TRBD1 (5 bases). CDR3 length: 16 residues. Trimming shortened V by 2 bases and J by 1 base, and 12 bases separated the two germline ends. The germline CDR1 and CDR2 sequences are SGHVS and FNYEAQ. The CDR3 DNA follows: TGTGCCAGCAGCTTAACAGGCGGATCCAGCAATCAGCCCCAGCATTTT. It translates to CASSLTGGSSNQPQHF.

This clone has more than one count but fewer than ten. The chain carries TRBV6-6 and TRBJ2-3; tentatively, D is TRBD2 (6 bases). Trimming pared 7 bases from V and 4 bases from J, leaving 15 bases between. Germline CDR1 and CDR2: MNHNY and SVGAGI (reference sequence). The CDR3 totals 14 residues. The CDR3 bases are TGTGCCAGCACGCGGGACTTTTCGGCAGATACGCAGTATTTT. Translation gives CASTRDFSADTQYF.

This clone was seen a few times. The CDR3 reads CASSVDFRGGDYGYTF. CDR3 DNA: TGTGCCAGCAGCGTAGACTTCAGGGGAGGTGACTATGGCTACACCTTC. The rearrangement joins TRBV9 to TRBJ1-2; possibly TRBD1 for D (6 bases). The CDR3 runs 16 residues. Germline CDR1 SGDLS, CDR2 YYNGEE. Trimming took off 0 bases at V and 3 bases at J, with 15 bases between the two ends.

The chain joins TRBV7-3 to TRBJ2-1; TRBD1 matches at 7 bases. The CDR3 is 19 residues long. CDR1 SGHTA and CDR2 FQGTGA come from the germline V gene. V shed 6 bases and J 2 bases; nucleotides not matched to a gene: 19. Here the CDR3 reads CASRPKPRLGQATYNEQFF. The CDR3 nucleotides read TGTGCCAGCAGACCTAAACCTCGTCTCGGACAGGCCACCTACAATGAGCAGTTCTTC.

The chain has TRBV28 and TRBJ2-7; tentative D call: TRBD1 (6 bases). V lost 0 bases and J lost 5, with 14 bases in between. The length of the CDR3 is 15 residues. The germline gives CDR1 MDHEN, CDR2 SYDVKM. CDR3 sequence: CASSLWDTGHDEQYV. The CDR3 coding sequence is TGTGCCAGCAGTTTATGGGATACAGGGCACGACGAGCAGTACGTC.

This sequence joins TRBV7-9 and TRBJ1-6, with TRBD1 matching 9 bases. Trimming cost V 5 bases and J 9 bases; bases outside gene matches: 8. From germline, CDR1 is SEHNR and CDR2 FQNEAQ (reference sequence). This CDR3 contains 15 residues. CDR3 region: CASSPETGGLSPLHF. CDR3 DNA sequence: TGTGCCAGCAGCCCAGAGACAGGGGGACTTTCACCCCTCCACTTT.

Notes on this clone: Different DNA sequences within this sample yield the same CDR3. The chain carries TRBV9 and TRBJ2-3; D is tentatively TRBD1 or TRBD2 (5 bases each). CDR3 length: 13 residues. From germline, CDR1 is SGDLS and CDR2 YYNGEE. With 2 bases removed from V and 2 bases from J, the gap between germline ends came to 6 bases. The chain's CDR3 is CASSVGTTDTQYF. The CDR3 nucleotides are TGTGCCAGCAGCGTGGGGACCACAGATACGCAGTATTTT.

This clone was picked up a small number of times. This may come from a read error, since a much larger clone is one base off. This chain connects TRBV11-3 to TRBJ2-5; D is undetermined. The germline gives CDR1 SGHNT, CDR2 YENEEA. The length of the CDR3 is 11 residues. V was cut by 2 bases and J by 2 bases, with 0 bases left in between. As DNA, the CDR3 is TGTGCCAGCAGCTTACAAGAGACCCAGTACTTC. Translated: CASSLQETQYF. The full variable domain, its missing parts supplied by reference TRBV11-3 and TRBJ2-5, is EAGVVQSPRYKIIEKKQPVAFWCNPISGHNTLYWYLQNLGQGPELLIRYENEEAVDDSQLPKDRFSAERLKGVDSTLKIQPAELGDSAVYLCASSLQETQYFGPGTRLLVL.

This clone has a handful of counts. The chain has TRBV25-1 and TRBJ1-3; no firm D call. V was trimmed by 2 bases and J by 0 bases, leaving 8 bases between them. The CDR3 is 15 amino acids. From germline, CDR1 is MGHDK and CDR2 SYGVNS. The CDR3 spells CASSERRYSGNTIYF. The CDR3 DNA is TGTGCCAGCAGTGAACGACGGTACTCTGGAAACACCATATATTTT.

This clone has only a few counts. This rearrangement joins TRBV7-2 to TRBJ2-1, with 7 bases aligning to TRBD2. Germline assignment: CDR1 SGHTA and CDR2 FQGNSA. The ends lost 3 bases at V and 1 base at J; junction bases unmatched: 0. The CDR3 is 14 amino acids. This chain's CDR3 is CASSFSGSYNEQFF. The DNA for the CDR3 is TGTGCCAGCAGCTTTAGCGGGTCCTACAATGAGCAGTTCTTC.

The rearrangement joins TRBV4-1 to TRBJ1-6; D gene unclear. The CDR3 extends over 12 amino acids. Trimming shortened V by 0 bases and J by 8 bases, and 2 bases separated the two germline ends. The V gene's germline CDR1 is MGHRA and CDR2 YSYEKL. The CDR3 is CASSQEYSPLHF. The DNA of the CDR3 is TGCGCCAGCAGCCAAGAATATTCACCCCTCCACTTT.

This clone was seen only a few times. This chain links TRBV5-1 with TRBJ2-1; D remains unclear. Germline V CDR1 and CDR2: SGHRS, YFSETQ. The CDR3 sequence is 14 residues long. The germline V and J ends were trimmed by 4 bases and 6 bases, with 14 bases remaining between them. This CDR3 is CASSPAPPANEQFF. CDR3 in DNA: TGCGCCAGCAGCCCCGCGCCCCCGGCCAATGAGCAGTTCTTC. The full variable domain, with the rest looked up from reference TRBV5-1 and TRBJ2-1, is KAGVTQTPRYLIKTRGQQVTLSCSPISGHRSVSWYQQTPGQGLQFLFEYFSETQRNKGNFPGRFSGRQFSNSRSEMNVSTLELGDSALYLCASSPAPPANEQFFGPGTRLTVL.

The chain is built from TRBV4-3 and TRBJ2-7; 9 bases are a match to TRBD1. Germline loops: CDR1 LGHNA, CDR2 YSLEER. V was pared by 4 bases and J by 2 bases, with 12 bases of the junction left unmatched. The CDR3 covers 17 residues. The CDR3 DNA follows: TGCGCCAGCAGCCTTGGGGCCCTCGGGACAGGGACCTACGAGCAGTACTTC. Protein sequence: CASSLGALGTGTYEQYF.

This clone was counted between two and nine times. The J gene is TRBJ2-3, the V gene TRBV7-2; 10 bases fit TRBD2. The CDR3 loop spans 18 amino acids. Trimming took 5 bases from V and 0 from J; bases not matched to a gene: 11. Looked up from germline, CDR1 is SGHTA and CDR2 is FQGNSA. CDR3 bases: TGTGCCAGCAGCCAGGGGTGGCTAGCGGGGGCTAGCACAGATACGCAGTATTTT. This gives the protein CASSQGWLAGASTDTQYF.

The rearrangement uses TRBV19 and TRBJ1-2; possibly TRBD1 for D (5 bases). The V end lost 3 bases, the J end lost 6 bases, and 11 bases lay between the germline ends. Germline lookup yields CDR1 LNHDA and CDR2 SQIVND (reference sequence). This CDR3 is built from 13 residues. The CDR3 loop reads CASSMGQGDGYTF. The CDR3 coding sequence is TGTGCCAGTAGTATGGGTCAGGGTGATGGCTACACCTTC.

This clone was detected only a few times. The CDR3 DNA is TGTGCCAGCTCGATGGGACATTTTCAAGAGACCCAGTACTTC. Translation: CASSMGHFQETQYF. The chain links TRBV25-1 to TRBJ2-5, with a tentative D call TRBD1 (6 bases). V was pared by 8 bases and J by 2 bases, with 15 bases between. CDR3 length: 14 residues. Germline assignment: CDR1 MGHDK and CDR2 SYGVNS.

The V call is TRBV4-3, the J call TRBJ2-1; the D gene is possibly TRBD1 (5 bases). The V and J ends lost 0 bases and 8 bases respectively, with 11 bases between them. Germline V gene lookup returns CDR1 LGHNA and CDR2 YSLEER. This CDR3 spans 14 amino acids. CDR3 loop: CASSQDRQRHEQFF. The CDR3 DNA follows: TGCGCCAGCAGCCAAGATCGACAGAGGCATGAGCAGTTCTTC.

The chain joins TRBV7-9 to TRBJ2-2; 7 bases align to TRBD1. Germline CDR1 and CDR2: SEHNR and FQNEAQ (reference sequence). The CDR3 is 16 amino acids. The junction had 8 bases not matched to a gene; V was cut back by 3 bases and J by 4 bases. The CDR3 here is CASSLPATGFTGELFF. CDR3 sequence (DNA): TGTGCCAGCAGCTTGCCCGCGACAGGGTTCACCGGGGAGCTGTTTTTT.

This sequence joins TRBV7-9 and TRBJ2-6; D gene unclear. V gave up 4 bases and J gave up 2 bases, with 6 bases separating them. The germline CDR1 and CDR2 sequences are SEHNR and FQNEAQ (reference sequence). The CDR3 loop spans 14 amino acids. This CDR3 reads CASSWGTGANVLTF. For the CDR3, the DNA is TGTGCCAGCAGCTGGGGTACTGGGGCCAACGTCCTGACTTTC.

This clone turned up a few times. The chain is built from TRBV11-1 and TRBJ1-2, with D possibly TRBD1 on 5 matching bases. The CDR3 has 15 amino acids. V was shortened by 4 bases and J by 2 bases, with 14 bases between the two germline ends. The germline gives CDR1 SGHAT, CDR2 FQDESV (reference sequence). The CDR3 nucleotides read TGTGCCAGCAGCTCCATCAGGGCGCAGAACTATGGCTACACCTTC. This encodes CASSSIRAQNYGYTF.

This clone was observed a few times. V and J are TRBV7-2 and TRBJ2-1, with D perhaps matching TRBD1 (5 bases). With 1 base removed from V and 6 bases from J, the gap between germline ends came to 16 bases. The CDR3 spans 16 residues. Germline V gene sequence: CDR1 SGHTA, CDR2 FQGNSA. CDR3 loop: CASSLEPGLDRNEQFF. CDR3 sequence (DNA): TGTGCCAGCAGCTTAGAGCCAGGGCTAGATCGCAATGAGCAGTTCTTC. The entire variable domain, with the rest obtained from reference TRBV7-2 and TRBJ2-1, is as follows: GAGVSQSPSNKVTEKGKDVELRCDPISGHTALYWYRQSLGQGLEFLIYFQGNSAPDKSGLPSDRFSAERTGGSVSTLTIQRTQQEDSAVYLCASSLEPGLDRNEQFFGPGTRLTVL.

The rearrangement joins TRBV12-5 to TRBJ2-7; D is unresolved. The V gene's germline CDR1 is LGHNT and CDR2 FRNRAP. V lost 6 bases, J lost 9 bases, and 15 bases lay in between. The length of the CDR3 is 12 residues. The CDR3 DNA reads TGTGCTAGTGGATGGGGATCGGGCAGGCAGTACGTC. This gives the protein CASGWGSGRQYV.